Following are 9 T cell receptor beta chains from one sample sequenced in a study of vaccination and CD4 T cells after COVID-19. Sequencing of the DNA from cultured CD4+ T cells was carried out with the Oncomine TCR Beta short-read assay. TCRdb independently ran MiXCR on the PCR reads; one entry per CDR3 protein. The table records about 13,000 distinct CDR3 sequences, 60% to 70% of them present only once. Treatment reported: approximately 10-day PBMC culture with coronavirus spike peptide pools or control peptides (ViraFEST assay). Their recognized antigens are unknown. The sequenced sample consisted of CD4+ T cells from blood, cultured in vitro. The receptors were gathered from a human donor who had recovered from COVID-19.

The chain employs TRBV5-1 and TRBJ2-7; tentative D call: TRBD1 (5 bases). CDR1 is SGHRS and CDR2 is YFSETQ in the germline V gene. The ends were cut back, 0 bases at V and 2 bases at J, with 9 bases in the middle. The CDR3 length is 14 residues. This chain's CDR3 is CASSLAAGPYEQYF. For the CDR3, the DNA is TGCGCCAGCAGCTTGGCGGCAGGGCCCTACGAGCAGTACTTC.

This clonotype was observed a few times. The chain is built from TRBV7-2 and TRBJ1-2; 7 nucleotides align to TRBD1. CDR1 and CDR2 from the germline V gene are SGHTA and FQGNSA. With 8 bases clipped from V and 2 bases from J, the junction kept 5 bases outside the gene matches. The CDR3 loop spans 13 amino acids. CDR3 in amino acids: CASGRDRNYGYTF. The CDR3 coding sequence is TGTGCCAGCGGCCGGGACAGAAACTATGGCTACACCTTC.

This clonotype was observed a few times. CDR3 nucleotides: TGTGCCAGCAGTTACGCACAGGGCACCTACGAGCAGTACTTC. It is translated as CASSYAQGTYEQYF. J is TRBJ2-7 and V is TRBV6-5; D is perhaps TRBD1 (6 bases). The V gene's germline CDR1 is MNHEY and CDR2 SVGAGI. CDR3 length: 14 amino acids. The V end lost 2 bases, the J end lost 2 bases, and 10 bases lay between the germline ends.

Concerning this clonotype: Lacking the conserved final phenylalanine or tryptophan, this CDR3 likely reflects a read error. The V and J genes are TRBV7-2 and TRBJ1-2; perhaps TRBD1 as D (5 bases). Germline CDR1 SGHTA, CDR2 FQGNSA. Trimming took off 5 bases at V and 3 bases at J, with 13 bases between the two ends. This CDR3 has 14 residues. The CDR3, as DNA: TGTGCCAGCAGCCCTCGGGTAGGGGACTATGGCTACACCTAC. As protein: CASSPRVGDYGYTY.

The J gene is TRBJ1-2, the V gene TRBV6-1; TRBD1 matches at 9 bases. CDR1 and CDR2 (germline): MNHNS, SASEGT. V was clipped by 1 base and J by 5 bases; unmatched bases: 2. The CDR3 length is 14 residues. CDR3 residues: CASSEVQGAYGYTF. The CDR3 coding sequence is TGTGCCAGCAGTGAAGTACAGGGGGCTTATGGCTACACCTTC.

This chain uses TRBV30 with TRBJ2-3; TRBD1 matches at 9 bases. Germline lookup yields CDR1 GTSNPN and CDR2 SVGIG (reference sequence). This CDR3 region has 12 residues. With 5 bases clipped from V and 6 bases from J, the junction kept 3 bases outside the gene matches. In nucleotides, the CDR3 is TGTGCCTGGGGGACAGGGATTGATACGCAGTATTTT. It translates to CAWGTGIDTQYF.

V usage is TRBV20-1 and J usage is TRBJ2-1; D unresolved. The germline gives CDR1 DFQATT, CDR2 SNEGSKA (reference sequence). CDR3 length: 14 amino acids. V shed 4 bases and J shed 7 bases, with 17 bases lying between them. This chain's CDR3 is CSATGRTSRNEQFF. DNA for the CDR3: TGCAGTGCTACCGGGCGTACCTCCCGGAATGAGCAGTTCTTC.

V and J are TRBV18 and TRBJ1-1, with D tentatively TRBD1 (5 bases). Per the germline V gene, CDR1 is KGHSH and CDR2 is LQKENI. V lost 2 bases and J 6 bases, leaving 10 bases between the germline ends. CDR3 length: 13 residues. This CDR3 reads CASSPIGVAEAFF. The CDR3 nucleotides read TGTGCCAGCTCACCAATAGGGGTTGCTGAAGCTTTCTTT.

The rearrangement joins TRBV5-1 to TRBJ2-2, with D perhaps matching TRBD1 or TRBD2 (6 bases each). Germline CDR1 and CDR2: SGHRS and YFSETQ. The CDR3 is 16 amino acids. V was shortened by 7 bases and J by 0 bases, with 16 bases between the two germline ends. The CDR3 DNA reads TGCGCCAGCGGAGGAGGGGGGCTCGCGAACACCGGGGAGCTGTTTTTT. This translates into CASGGGGLANTGELFF.